This T cell receptor (beta chain) was sequenced for a study of cytomegalovirus exposure and HLA in healthy donors (dated by TCRdb to the late 2010s). Turning to the overall study: An earlier analysis of fewer than 750 of the donors reported 276 Gb of sequence data and 117 million unique TCR beta sequences obtained from about 170 million T cells. Roughly 300 gigabases of sequencing data and roughly 81 million unique TCR sequences made up an early release that covered 500 to 650 HLA-typed donors. Because of strong linkage in the cohort, a handful of DR-DQ haplotypes were treated as single units for association and clustering. A separate validation cohort of 100 to 150 different subjects was used in addition to the 666-subject first cohort. Of the approximately 400 genotyped donors, approximately 83% fell in the genetic ancestry cluster associated with self-reported Caucasian donors. The study profiled the T cell repertoires of fewer than 850 subjects by immunosequencing and related them to cytomegalovirus serostatus. Both class I and class II loci were covered by HLA typing, at four-digit resolution. Across around 400 genotyped donors of the cohort, an average of approximately 240,000 unique TCR beta nucleotide sequences per donor were sequenced, and around 20% of those sequences were non-productive. Typing coverage varied by locus: roughly 629-640 donors for A, B, C, DRB1 and DQB1; roughly 500 for DQA1; approximately 570 for DPA1; 400 to 480 for DPB1. Donor age, sex, ethnicity and CMV serostatus were compiled together with the repertoire data. In a later analysis, previously published TCR beta repertoires from 670 or so donors were re-analyzed and high-resolution HLA genotyping was added so that TCR occurrence patterns could be studied. In the later analysis, no new phenotypic data were used to find candidate immune exposures; instead, reliance was placed on TCR beta sequences and their occurrence across donors. To decide whether each TCR beta V gene segment behaved as functional or pseudogenic, an earlier analysis of some 600 of the donors relied on high-throughput TCR beta sequencing. Every discovery cohort repertoire had been produced on one sequencing platform. To predict cytomegalovirus infection status, the study combined high-throughput TCR immunosequencing, statistical association of individual TCRs with disease status, and machine learning. The study aimed to test whether signatures of past pathogen exposure could be identified by cataloging public T cell receptors. In a later genetic analysis, genome-wide SNP genotypes for about 65% of the roughly 670 donors were used, and that subset was treated as a discovery cohort.

To note about this clone: Its antigen is still unknown. Base-call qualities are not available, and no considerably larger clone is one nucleotide away.

Including cysteine and phenylalanine, the CDR3 has 16 amino acids. Only the CDR3 DNA stays, 48 bases, in frame from base 1. CDR1 and CDR2 (KGHSH, LQKENI) derive from the germline V gene. Trimming leaves V shorter by 1 base and J shorter by 1 base, with the junction holding 4 bases beyond the gene matches. Overall study results and their limits: Because counts were too low, seventeen rarely observed V segments, including chromosome 9 orphons, were left out of the earlier analysis of approximately 500 of the donors. For the cohort, immune exposure information was limited to CMV serostatus. The study gave a list of under 200 TCR beta chains associated with cytomegalovirus. In a later genetic analysis, a missense DCLRE1C variant was associated with V-gene and J-gene trimming of TCR beta chains, and the association was replicated in an independent cohort. Linkage disequilibrium might explain the correlated functional status among segregating V segments, but an unknown experimental factor could not be ruled out. A group of highly shared sequence variants was considered likely to be a technical artifact of the sequencing pipeline. According to a later analysis, most CMV-associated TCR beta chains appeared to be HLA-restricted, and the HLA associations seemed to be driven largely by CMV exposure. At a false discovery rate of 0.05, a later analysis linked under 20,000 TCR beta sequences to specific HLA alleles. The authors suggested that the approach could potentially be generalized to other disease states and immunological phenotypes. In a later analysis, HLA-associated TCR beta chains showed more clonal expansion and lower generation probabilities than non-associated chains that were equally common. A further reported finding was that TCR beta sequences accurately predicted the HLA-A and HLA-B alleles for most subjects in the first cohort. Some IMGT-functional V segments, including TRBV6-2 and TRBV6-3, could not be told apart with the 87-base-pair reads, so those segments were excluded. When HLA alleles, especially DR and DQ, strongly co-occurred, attributing TCR associations to individual alleles was difficult. While some public TCRs were present in many individuals, most TCR sequences turned up only very rarely across donors. HLA typing was unavailable for some donors at each locus, so association tests used only the typed subset. Presence/absence analyses assumed roughly uniform sequencing depth across donors, an assumption that may not hold. Cytomegalovirus status was reported to be diagnosed by the classifier with high specificity and sensitivity in both the original and validation cohorts. In a later genetic analysis, fewer N-insertions in productive TCRs were reported among donors in an Asian-associated ancestry cluster than the approximately 670-donor mean. An earlier analysis of approximately 540 of the donors showed that most TCR beta V segments appeared in productive rearrangements either about 87% or about 30% of the time, which broadly matched IMGT annotations. In vitro tests confirmed that three of the cytomegalovirus-associated TCR beta chains recognize cytomegalovirus antigens. In a later analysis, the rate of TCR association differed among HLA loci, with DRB1 alleles having the most associated TCRs and HLA-C alleles having the fewest. The cohort was sequenced for TCR beta chains only, and without alpha or paired-chain data the features that could be detected were limited. A later analysis reported that several top co-occurrence clusters appeared linked to parvovirus B19, influenza, CMV and Epstein-Barr virus.

The cohort was made up of several hundred healthy bone marrow donors. All cohort members were sampled while nominally healthy, although unrecorded immune exposures were likely present. The donor was CMV seropositive and was included in the group of about 290 seropositive cohort members. Each donor provided a peripheral blood sample, and peripheral blood mononuclear cells were used for TCR beta sequencing. Genomic DNA was extracted from the blood cell samples with the Qiagen DNeasy Blood Extraction Kit. Libraries came from the immunoSEQ multiplex PCR assay. The multiplex PCR relied on a mix of 60 forward primers for TCR Vbeta segments and 13 reverse primers for TCR Jbeta segments. Amplification of the CDR3 region of rearranged TCR beta genes was performed with a multiplex PCR assay on genomic DNA. The Illumina HiSeq System was used to sequence the amplified TCR beta libraries as 87-base-pair reads. The original pipeline was this. Across the 500 to 700 repertoires, a later analysis counted 80 million or so unique TCR beta chains, approximately 10 million of which were shared by at least two donors. A nearest-neighbor algorithm error-corrected the raw reads and collapsed the reads into unique sequences, merging closely related sequences to remove PCR and sequencing errors. To assign V, D and J gene segments, CDR3 sequences were aligned to IMGT reference sequences. For a sequence to be retained, a match of at least six nucleotides was required to both a V gene segment and a J gene segment. A rearrangement was called productive if the CDR3 had no stop codons and remained in frame with V and J, and every other rearrangement was called non-productive. CDR3 was defined according to IMGT convention as the region running from the second conserved V-encoded cysteine to the conserved J-encoded phenylalanine. Sequences without an unambiguous match to a single V gene segment were excluded from the earlier analysis of about 630 of the donors. An earlier analysis of 450 to 650 of the donors called V segments functional above 56.7% productive rearrangements and segregating when the between-donor standard deviation exceeded 5%. A statistical classification framework was developed to diagnose cytomegalovirus status using the catalog of TCR beta chain sequences. In a later analysis, TCR nucleotide sequences were compared against IMGT/GENE-DB human TR gene sequences so that V and J genes could be assigned. The TCRdist pipeline was used in a later analysis to assign CDR3 sequences and most-parsimonious VDJ recombination scenarios. In a later analysis, every TCR beta chain was defined by the combination of its CDR3 amino acid sequence and its V-gene family, and reads without a unique V-gene family were dropped. As a way to deal with suspected cross-contamination and a sequencing artifact, a later analysis dropped more than 500 nucleotide sequences that were highly shared and had low generation probability. A later analysis calculated a clonal expansion index for each public chain from normalized within-repertoire ranks of inferred template counts. In a later analysis, generation probabilities were computed using a VDJ recombination model fitted to out-of-frame rearrangements, and the results were checked against IGoR. In a later analysis, hypergeometric tests were used to score TCR-TCR, TCR-HLA and TCR-CMV co-occurrence, with a repertoire-size bias correction applied to TCR pairs. False discovery rates were estimated in a later analysis by permuting HLA or CMV assignments 20 times. In a later analysis, co-occurring TCRs were grouped with DBSCAN, and TCRdist sequence similarity was added when clustering was performed within HLA-allele-positive subsets. For co-occurrence clustering, repertoires with fewer than 30,000 or more than 120,000 public chains were excluded, along with five or six repertoires with anomalous nucleotide sharing. TCRdb stores this immuneACCESS table with in-frame sequences only. Part of the clones is absent; in the studies checked, under half of the shortfall reflects unresolved V genes, and no reason is known for the rest. V, J and clone size derive from that table, while D and trimming were established from the DNA sequence. This sample lists around 170,000 clones; 75% to 90% were detected once. The top ten hold roughly 2.8% of the sample.

The chain is assembled from TRBV18 and TRBJ1-5, with TRBD1 matching 7 junction bases. Source material: PBMCs. This receptor was taken from a woman in her fifties or sixties in good health and CMV-seropositive. For the CDR3, the sequence is CASSPRQGFSNQPQHF. Read as DNA, the sequence is TGTGCCAGCTCACCACGACAGGGTTTCAGCAATCAGCCCCAGCATTTT.